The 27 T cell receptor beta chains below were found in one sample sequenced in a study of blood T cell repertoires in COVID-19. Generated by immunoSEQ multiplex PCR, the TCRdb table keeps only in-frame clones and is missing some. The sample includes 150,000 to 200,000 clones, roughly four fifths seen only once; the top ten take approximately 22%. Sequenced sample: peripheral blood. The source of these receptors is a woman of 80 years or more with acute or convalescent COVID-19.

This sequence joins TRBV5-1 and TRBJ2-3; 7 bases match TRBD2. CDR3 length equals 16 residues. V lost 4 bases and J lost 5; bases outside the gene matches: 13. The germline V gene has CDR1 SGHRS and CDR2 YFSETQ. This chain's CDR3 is CASSPPIAGAGDTQYF. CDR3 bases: TGCGCCAGCAGCCCACCCATTGCGGGAGCCGGAGATACGCAGTATTTT.

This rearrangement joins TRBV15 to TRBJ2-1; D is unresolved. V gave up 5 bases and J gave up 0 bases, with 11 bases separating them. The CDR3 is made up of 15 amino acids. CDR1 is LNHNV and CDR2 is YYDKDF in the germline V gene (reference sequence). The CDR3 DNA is TGTGCCACCAGCCTGCGTATTAGCTCCTACAATGAGCAGTTCTTC. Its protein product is CATSLRISSYNEQFF.

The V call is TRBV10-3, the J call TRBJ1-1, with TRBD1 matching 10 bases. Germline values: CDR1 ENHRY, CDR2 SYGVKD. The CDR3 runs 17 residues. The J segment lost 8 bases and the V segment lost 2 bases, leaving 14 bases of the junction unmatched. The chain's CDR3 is CAISEKGTGAPQAEAFF. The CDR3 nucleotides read TGTGCCATCAGTGAGAAAGGGACAGGGGCCCCCCAGGCAGAAGCTTTCTTT.

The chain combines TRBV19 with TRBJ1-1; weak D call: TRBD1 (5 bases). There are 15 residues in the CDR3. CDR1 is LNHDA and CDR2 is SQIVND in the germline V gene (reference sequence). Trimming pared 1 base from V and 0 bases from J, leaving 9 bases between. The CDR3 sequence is CASSIAGWMNTEAFF. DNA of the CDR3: TGTGCCAGTAGTATAGCAGGGTGGATGAACACTGAAGCTTTCTTT.

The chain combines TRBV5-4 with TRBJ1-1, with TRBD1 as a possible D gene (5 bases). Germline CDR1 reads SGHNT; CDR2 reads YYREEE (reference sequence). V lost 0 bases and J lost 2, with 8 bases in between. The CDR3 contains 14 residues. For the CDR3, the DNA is TGTGCCAGCAGCTTGGATGGGGCTAACACTGAAGCTTTCTTT. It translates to CASSLDGANTEAFF.

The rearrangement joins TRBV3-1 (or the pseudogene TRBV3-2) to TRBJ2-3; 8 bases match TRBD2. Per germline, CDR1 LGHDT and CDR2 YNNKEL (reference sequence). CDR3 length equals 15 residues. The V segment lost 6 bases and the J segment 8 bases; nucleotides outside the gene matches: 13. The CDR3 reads CASRGSGAAAGTQYF. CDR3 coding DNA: TGTGCCAGCAGAGGTAGCGGGGCAGCCGCGGGTACGCAGTATTTT.

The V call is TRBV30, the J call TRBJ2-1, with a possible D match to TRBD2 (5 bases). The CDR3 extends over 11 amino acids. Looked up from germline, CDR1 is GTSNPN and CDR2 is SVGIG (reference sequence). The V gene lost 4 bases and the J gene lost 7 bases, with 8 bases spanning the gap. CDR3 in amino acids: CAWTSKNEQFF. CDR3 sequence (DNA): TGTGCCTGGACTAGCAAGAATGAGCAGTTCTTC. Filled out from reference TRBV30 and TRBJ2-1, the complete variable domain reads SQTIHQWPATLVQPVGSPLSLECTVEGTSNPNLYWYRQAAGRGLQLLFYSVGIGQISSEVPQNLSASRPQDRQFILSSKKLLLSDSGFYLCAWTSKNEQFFGPGTRLTVL.

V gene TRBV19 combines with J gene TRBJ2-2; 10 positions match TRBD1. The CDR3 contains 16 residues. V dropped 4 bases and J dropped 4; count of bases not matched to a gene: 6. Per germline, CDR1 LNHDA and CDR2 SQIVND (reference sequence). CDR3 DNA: TGTGCCAGTAGTACCTACGGGACAGGGGTCACCGGGGAGCTGTTTTTT. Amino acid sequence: CASSTYGTGVTGELFF.

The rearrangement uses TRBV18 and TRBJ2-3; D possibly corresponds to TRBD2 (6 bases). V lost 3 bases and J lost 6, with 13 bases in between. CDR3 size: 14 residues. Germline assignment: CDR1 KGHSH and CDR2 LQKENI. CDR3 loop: CASSPTGAADTQYF. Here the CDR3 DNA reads TGTGCCAGCTCACCGACGGGAGCCGCCGATACGCAGTATTTT.

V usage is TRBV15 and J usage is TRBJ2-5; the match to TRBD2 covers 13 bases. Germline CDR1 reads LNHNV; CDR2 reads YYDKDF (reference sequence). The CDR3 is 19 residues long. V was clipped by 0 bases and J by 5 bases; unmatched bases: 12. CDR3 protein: CATSRDRILAGGPWETQYF. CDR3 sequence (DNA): TGTGCCACCAGCAGAGATCGTATACTAGCGGGAGGGCCTTGGGAGACCCAGTACTTC. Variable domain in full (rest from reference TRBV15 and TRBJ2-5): DAMVIQNPRYQVTQFGKPVTLSCSQTLNHNVMYWYQQKSSQAPKLLFHYYDKDFNNEADTPDNFQSRRPNTSFCFLDIRSPGLGDTAMYLCATSRDRILAGGPWETQYFGPGTRLLVL.

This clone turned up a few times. The CDR3 nucleotides read TGTGCCAGCAGCGTAGGACTAGTGAAGATCCAAGAGACCCAGTACTTC. Protein sequence: CASSVGLVKIQETQYF. V and J are TRBV9 and TRBJ2-5; D might be TRBD2 (6 bases). This CDR3 has 16 amino acids. The germline CDR1 and CDR2 sequences are SGDLS and YYNGEE. Trimming left V 0 bases short and J 1 base short, with 13 bases between.

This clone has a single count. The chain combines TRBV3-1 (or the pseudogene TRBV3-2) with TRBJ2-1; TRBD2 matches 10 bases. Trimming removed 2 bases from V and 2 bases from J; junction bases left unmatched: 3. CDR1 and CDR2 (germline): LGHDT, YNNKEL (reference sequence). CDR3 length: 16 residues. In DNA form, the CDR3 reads TGTGCCAGCAGCCAACCCCTAGCGGGAGCCTACAATGAGCAGTTCTTC. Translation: CASSQPLAGAYNEQFF.

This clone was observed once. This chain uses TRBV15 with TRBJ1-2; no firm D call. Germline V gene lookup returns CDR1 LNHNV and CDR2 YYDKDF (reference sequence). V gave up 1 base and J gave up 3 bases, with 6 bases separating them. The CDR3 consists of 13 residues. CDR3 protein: CATSRVGDYGYTF. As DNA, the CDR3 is TGTGCCACCAGCAGAGTCGGAGACTATGGCTACACCTTC.

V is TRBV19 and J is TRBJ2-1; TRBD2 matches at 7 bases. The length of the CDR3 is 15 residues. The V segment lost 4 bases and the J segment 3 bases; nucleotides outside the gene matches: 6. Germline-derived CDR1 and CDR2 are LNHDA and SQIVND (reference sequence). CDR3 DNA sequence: TGTGCCAGTAGTACCCTGCCTAGCGGCTACAATGAGCAGTTCTTC. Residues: CASSTLPSGYNEQFF.

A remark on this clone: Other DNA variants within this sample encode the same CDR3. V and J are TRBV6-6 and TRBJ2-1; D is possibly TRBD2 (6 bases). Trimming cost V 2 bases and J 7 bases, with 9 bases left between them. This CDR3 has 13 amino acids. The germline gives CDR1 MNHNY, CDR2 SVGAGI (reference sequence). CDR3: CASSYPGGNEQFF. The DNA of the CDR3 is TGTGCCAGCAGTTACCCCGGAGGGAATGAGCAGTTCTTC.

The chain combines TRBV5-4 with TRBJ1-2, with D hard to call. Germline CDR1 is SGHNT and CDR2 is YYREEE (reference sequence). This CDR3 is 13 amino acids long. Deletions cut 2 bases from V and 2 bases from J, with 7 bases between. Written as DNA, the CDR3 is TGTGCCAGCAGCTTACCCGGGAACTATGGCTACACCTTC. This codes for CASSLPGNYGYTF. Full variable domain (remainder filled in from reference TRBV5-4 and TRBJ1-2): ETGVTQSPTHLIKTRGQQVTLRCSSQSGHNTVSWYQQALGQGPQFIFQYYREEENGRGNFPPRFSGLQFPNYSSELNVNALELDDSALYLCASSLPGNYGYTFGSGTRLTVV.

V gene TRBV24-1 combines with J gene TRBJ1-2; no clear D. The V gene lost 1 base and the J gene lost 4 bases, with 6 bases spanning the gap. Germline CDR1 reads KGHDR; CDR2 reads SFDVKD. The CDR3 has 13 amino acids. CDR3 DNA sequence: TGTGCCACCAGTGATTTTGCAGGCTATGGCTACACCTTC. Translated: CATSDFAGYGYTF.

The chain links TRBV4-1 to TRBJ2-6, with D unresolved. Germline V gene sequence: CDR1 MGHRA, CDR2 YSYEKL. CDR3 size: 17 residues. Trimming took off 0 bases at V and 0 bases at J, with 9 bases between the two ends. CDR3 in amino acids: CASSQEQDSSGANVLTF. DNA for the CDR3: TGCGCCAGCAGCCAAGAACAAGATTCCTCTGGGGCCAACGTCCTGACTTTC.

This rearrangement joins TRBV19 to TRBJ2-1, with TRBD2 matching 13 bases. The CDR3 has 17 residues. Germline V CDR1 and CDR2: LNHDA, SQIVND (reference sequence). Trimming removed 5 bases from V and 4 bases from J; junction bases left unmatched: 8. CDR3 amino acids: CASSPRTSGSPYNEQFF. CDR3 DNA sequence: TGTGCCAGTAGTCCCAGGACTAGCGGGAGCCCATACAATGAGCAGTTCTTC.

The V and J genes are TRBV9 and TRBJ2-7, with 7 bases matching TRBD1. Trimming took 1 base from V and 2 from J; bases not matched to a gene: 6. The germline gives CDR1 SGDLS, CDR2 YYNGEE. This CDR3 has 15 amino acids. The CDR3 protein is CASSVTSTGTYEQYF. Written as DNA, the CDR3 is TGTGCCAGCAGCGTAACCTCGACAGGGACCTACGAGCAGTACTTC.

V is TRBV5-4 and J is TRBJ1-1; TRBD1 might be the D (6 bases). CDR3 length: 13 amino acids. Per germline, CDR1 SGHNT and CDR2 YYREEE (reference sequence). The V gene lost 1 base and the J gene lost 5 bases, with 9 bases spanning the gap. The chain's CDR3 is CASSLRGGTEAFF. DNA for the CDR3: TGTGCCAGCAGCTTGAGGGGGGGAACTGAAGCTTTCTTT.

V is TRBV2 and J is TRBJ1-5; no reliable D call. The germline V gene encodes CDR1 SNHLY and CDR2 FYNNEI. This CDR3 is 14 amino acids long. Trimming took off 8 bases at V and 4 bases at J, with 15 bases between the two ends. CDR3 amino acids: CASGATTVNQPQHF. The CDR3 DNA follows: TGTGCCAGCGGAGCAACGACGGTAAATCAGCCCCAGCATTTT.

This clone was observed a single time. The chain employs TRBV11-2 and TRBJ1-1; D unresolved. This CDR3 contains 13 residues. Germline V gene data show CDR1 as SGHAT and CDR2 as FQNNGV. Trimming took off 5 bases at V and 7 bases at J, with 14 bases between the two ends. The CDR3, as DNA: TGTGCCAGCAGCCTGAGGGATTCTGGTGAAGCTTTCTTT. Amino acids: CASSLRDSGEAFF.

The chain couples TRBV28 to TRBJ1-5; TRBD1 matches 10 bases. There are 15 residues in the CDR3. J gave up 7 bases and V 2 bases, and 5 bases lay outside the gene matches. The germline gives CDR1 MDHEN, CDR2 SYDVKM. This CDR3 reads CASSLPGQGIQPQHF. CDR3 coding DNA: TGTGCCAGCAGTTTACCGGGACAGGGGATCCAGCCCCAGCATTTT.

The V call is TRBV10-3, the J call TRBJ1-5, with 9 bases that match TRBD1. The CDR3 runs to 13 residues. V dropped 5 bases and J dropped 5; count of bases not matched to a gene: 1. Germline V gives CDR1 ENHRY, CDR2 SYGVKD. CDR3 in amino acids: CAISRQGDQPQHF. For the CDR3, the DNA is TGTGCCATCAGTCGACAGGGGGATCAGCCCCAGCATTTT.

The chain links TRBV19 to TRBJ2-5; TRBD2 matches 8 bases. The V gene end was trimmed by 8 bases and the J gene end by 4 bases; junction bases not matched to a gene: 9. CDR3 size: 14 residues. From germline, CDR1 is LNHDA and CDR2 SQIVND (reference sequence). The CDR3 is CASGKRGRPETQYF. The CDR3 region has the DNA TGTGCCAGTGGGAAACGCGGGAGGCCAGAGACCCAGTACTTC.

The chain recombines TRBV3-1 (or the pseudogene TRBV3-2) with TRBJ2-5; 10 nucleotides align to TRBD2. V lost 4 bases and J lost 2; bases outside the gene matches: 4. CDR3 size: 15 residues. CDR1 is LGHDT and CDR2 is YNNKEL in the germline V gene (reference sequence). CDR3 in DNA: TGTGCCAGCAGCCTAGCGGGAGGTAGGCAAGAGACCCAGTACTTC. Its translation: CASSLAGGRQETQYF.